This TCR beta chain was obtained from a study of shared clonotypes between healthy human individuals. Study-level information: A donor's plate count was three for CD4 naive and three for CD4 memory; CD8 naive had two and CD8 memory one. Study conclusions and caveats: Lower generation probabilities were found for non-shared clonotypes than for those shared by all four donors. Of the naive CD4 clonotypes, approximately 5% were shared across several donors. Blood was the sole source, and tissue repertoires probably differ.

Trimming pared 1 base from V and 8 bases from J, leaving 8 bases between. Germline V lookup: CDR1 SGHVS, CDR2 FQNEAQ. CDR3 length: 12 residues. A note on this clone: Its antigen is still unknown.

The repertoire was sequenced with immunoSEQ multiplex PCR; TCRdb's copy has only in-frame clones and lacks some. The sample carries approximately 1.9 million clones, 93% recorded once. The naive CD8 subset, CD45RO-negative cells positively selected for CCR7, excluded terminally differentiated effector memory CD45RA+ cells. The sequence was collected from a man younger than 35 in good health. Some clones in this sample may be carry-over from other donors' samples. V usage is TRBV7-8 and J usage is TRBJ1-1; D not certain. Sequencing was carried out using naive CD8+ T cells from PBMCs. The CDR3 bases are TGTGCCAGCAGCTTAGTTATCTACGAAGCTTTCTTT. It translates to CASSLVIYEAFF.